The 32 T cell receptor beta chains given below trace back to one sample, sequenced in a study of tumor-infiltrating lymphocytes in localized non-small cell lung cancer. The method was immunoSEQ multiplex PCR; TCRdb's version includes in-frame clones alone and lacks a portion of them. The table lists some 16,000 clones, about 75% of them singletons. Sequencing was performed on lung tumor tissue. The receptors here all came from a human donor with non-small cell lung cancer.

The chain has TRBV25-1 and TRBJ2-3; 14 positions agree with TRBD2. CDR1 and CDR2 from the germline V gene are MGHDK and SYGVNS. With V trimmed by 2 bases and J by 3 bases, 7 bases remained unmatched. The CDR3 covers 18 residues. The CDR3 region has the DNA TGTGCCAGCAGTGAACCGGGACTAGCGGGAGCGGGTACAGATACGCAGTATTTT. Amino acids: CASSEPGLAGAGTDTQYF.

This clone has just one count. The genes are TRBV9 and TRBJ2-7; D may correspond to TRBD1 or TRBD2 (5 bases each). V shed 0 bases and J shed 0 bases, with 13 bases lying between them. The CDR3 contains 16 residues. Germline lookup yields CDR1 SGDLS and CDR2 YYNGEE. The CDR3 DNA is TGTGCCAGCAGCGTAGATCCGGGGCCCAGCTCCTACGAGCAGTACTTC. This gives the protein CASSVDPGPSSYEQYF.

The chain is built from TRBV7-6 and TRBJ1-2; D possibly corresponds to TRBD1 (6 bases). In germline, CDR1 is SGHVS, CDR2 FNYEAQ. V was pared by 0 bases and J by 8 bases, with 16 bases between. This CDR3 has 15 residues. This CDR3 is CASSLAAWDNRGYTF. DNA of the CDR3: TGTGCCAGCAGCTTAGCGGCCTGGGACAACCGGGGCTACACCTTC.

The CDR3 nucleotides are TGCAGCGTTGGTAGGACTAGCGGGCAGAGGTACGAGCAGTACTTC. Its translation: CSVGRTSGQRYEQYF. The chain is built from TRBV29-1 and TRBJ2-7; 11 nucleotides align to TRBD2. CDR3 length: 15 residues. J lost 4 bases, V lost 4 bases, and 9 bases had no gene match. In germline, CDR1 is SQVTM, CDR2 ANQGSEA.

The V and J genes are TRBV30 and TRBJ1-3; D may be TRBD1 (6 bases). This CDR3 spans 12 amino acids. Germline V lookup: CDR1 GTSNPN, CDR2 SVGIG (reference sequence). Between the trimmed V and J ends, which lost 7 bases and 7 bases, there was a span of 14 bases. The CDR3 here is CAYQQGLNTIYF. Here the CDR3 DNA reads TGTGCCTACCAACAGGGTCTGAACACCATATATTTT.

This chain links TRBV30 with TRBJ2-7; D is perhaps TRBD1 (5 bases). The V and J ends lost 6 bases and 0 bases respectively, with 15 bases between them. This CDR3 has 14 residues. CDR1 and CDR2 from the germline V gene are GTSNPN and SVGIG (reference sequence). This CDR3 reads CACYGQGSSYEQYF. For the CDR3, the DNA is TGTGCCTGTTATGGGCAGGGCAGCTCCTACGAGCAGTACTTC.

The genes are TRBV27 and TRBJ1-2; D gene uncertain. Between the trimmed V and J ends, which lost 8 bases and 4 bases, there was a span of 11 bases. The CDR3 totals 12 residues. In germline, CDR1 is MNHEY, CDR2 SMNVEV (reference sequence). Here the CDR3 reads CASGRPLYGYTF. In DNA form, the CDR3 reads TGTGCCAGCGGCAGGCCACTCTATGGCTACACCTTC.

The chain combines TRBV30 with TRBJ1-6, with a possible D match to TRBD1 (5 bases). V dropped 3 bases and J dropped 5 bases, with 11 bases sitting between them. CDR1 and CDR2 (germline): GTSNPN, SVGIG (reference sequence). The CDR3 is made up of 14 amino acids. The DNA of the CDR3 is TGTGCCTGGAGGTCAGGACAAAATAATTCACCCCTCCACTTT. It specifies CAWRSGQNNSPLHF.

The J gene is TRBJ2-5, the V gene TRBV29-1; TRBD2 might be the D (6 bases). Between the trimmed V and J ends, which lost 6 bases and 1 base, there was a span of 9 bases. There are 12 residues in the CDR3. Germline-derived CDR1 and CDR2 are SQVTM and ANQGSEA. The CDR3 sequence: CSVPGLQETQYF. The CDR3 bases are TGCAGCGTACCGGGACTCCAAGAGACCCAGTACTTC.

The CDR3 sequence is CASTSGSLNSGANVLTF. CDR3 bases: TGTGCCAGCACCTCCGGCAGTCTCAACTCTGGGGCCAACGTCCTGACTTTC. The chain links TRBV7-9 to TRBJ2-6; D unresolved. Trimming stripped 7 bases from V and 0 bases from J, with 16 bases between. The CDR3 loop spans 17 amino acids. Germline CDR1 reads SEHNR; CDR2 reads FQNEAQ (reference sequence).

This chain uses TRBV11-2 with TRBJ2-2; 9 bases agree with TRBD1. Germline V gene data show CDR1 as SGHAT and CDR2 as FQNNGV. The V segment lost 5 bases and the J segment 7 bases; nucleotides outside the gene matches: 11. The CDR3 runs to 16 residues. The CDR3 DNA follows: TGTGCCAGCAGCGGGATAGGGACAGGGCCTATCGGGGAGCTGTTTTTT. Translated, it gives CASSGIGTGPIGELFF. Based on the CDR3 plus reference TRBV11-2 and TRBJ2-2, the full variable domain is EAGVAQSPRYKIIEKRQSVAFWCNPISGHATLYWYQQILGQGPKLLIQFQNNGVVDDSQLPKDRFSAERLKGVDSTLKIQPAKLEDSAVYLCASSGIGTGPIGELFFGEGSRLTVL.

This chain uses TRBV5-5 with TRBJ1-5; 8 bases fit TRBD1. CDR1 and CDR2 (germline): SGHKS, YYEKEE (reference sequence). The CDR3 loop spans 15 amino acids. V trimming: 5 bases; J trimming: 2 bases; junction bases outside the gene matches: 6. This CDR3 is CASSSGGTGNQPQHF. CDR3 DNA sequence: TGTGCCAGCAGTTCAGGGGGCACTGGCAATCAGCCCCAGCATTTT.

V gene TRBV27 combines with J gene TRBJ2-5; 7 positions agree with TRBD1. The CDR3 sequence is 15 residues long. CDR1 MNHEY and CDR2 SMNVEV come from the germline V gene (reference sequence). V shed 3 bases, J shed 1 base, and the junction held 5 bases outside the gene matches. CDR3 region: CASSLNRDSQETQYF. The DNA for the CDR3 is TGTGCCAGCAGTTTGAACCGGGACAGCCAAGAGACCCAGTACTTC.

This chain links TRBV5-1 with TRBJ2-3; 8 bases are a match to TRBD2. V lost 2 bases to trimming and J lost 4 bases; unmatched junction nucleotides: 12. The V gene's germline CDR1 is SGHRS and CDR2 YFSETQ. CDR3 length equals 17 residues. CDR3 nucleotide sequence: TGCGCCAGCAGCTTACTCGGAGGACTAGCAGGAGCAGATACGCAGTATTTT. Its protein is CASSLLGGLAGADTQYF.

CDR3 sequence (DNA): TGTGCCAGCAGAAGTACAGGGGTAGGAGAGCAGTTCTTC. It specifies CASRSTGVGEQFF. This chain joins TRBV5-5 and TRBJ2-1; 7 bases align to TRBD1. CDR3 length equals 13 residues. V shed 5 bases and J 10 bases; nucleotides not matched to a gene: 9. The germline V gene encodes CDR1 SGHKS and CDR2 YYEKEE (reference sequence).

The J gene is TRBJ2-3, the V gene TRBV7-9; D ambiguous. CDR3 length: 12 amino acids. V was shortened by 8 bases and J by 0 bases, with 6 bases between the two germline ends. Germline values: CDR1 SEHNR, CDR2 FQNEAQ (reference sequence). CDR3 region: CASSGSTDTQYF. DNA of the CDR3: TGTGCCAGCTCCGGCAGCACAGATACGCAGTATTTT.

This clone appeared a single time. V and J are TRBV6-6 and TRBJ2-5, with 8 bases lining up with TRBD2. Looked up from germline, CDR1 is MNHNY and CDR2 is SVGAGI (reference sequence). CDR3 size: 14 residues. V trimming: 7 bases; J trimming: 5 bases; junction bases outside the gene matches: 9. CDR3 sequence: CASNRLAPYETQYF. The CDR3 region has the DNA TGTGCCAGCAATCGACTAGCGCCGTATGAGACCCAGTACTTC.

CDR3 residues: CASKGGRHEQYF. CDR3 coding DNA: TGTGCCAGCAAAGGCGGGAGACACGAGCAGTACTTC. The chain has TRBV14 and TRBJ2-7; the match to TRBD2 covers 7 bases. This CDR3 is 12 amino acids long. The J segment lost 5 bases and the V segment lost 7 bases, leaving 5 bases of the junction unmatched. Germline V gene data show CDR1 as SGHDN and CDR2 as FVKESK.

The rearrangement joins TRBV14 to TRBJ1-5, with a weak D call TRBD1 (6 bases). Trimming stripped 0 bases from V and 9 bases from J, with 9 bases between. Germline V gene sequence: CDR1 SGHDN, CDR2 FVKESK. The length of the CDR3 is 13 residues. The DNA of the CDR3 is TGTGCCAGCAGCCAAGATCCCAGGGGGCCCCAGCATTTT. Its protein product is CASSQDPRGPQHF.

This sequence joins TRBV27 and TRBJ1-4; the match to TRBD1 covers 11 bases. With 5 bases clipped from V and 5 bases from J, the junction kept 4 bases outside the gene matches. Germline V CDR1 and CDR2: MNHEY, SMNVEV (reference sequence). This CDR3 has 15 residues. The CDR3 loop is CASSPGTGGNEKLFF. The CDR3 nucleotides are TGTGCCAGCAGTCCCGGGACAGGGGGAAATGAAAAACTGTTTTTT.

The chain combines TRBV11-3 with TRBJ2-1, with TRBD1 as a possible D gene (6 bases). Trimming pared 0 bases from V and 12 bases from J, leaving 9 bases between. CDR3 length: 12 amino acids. Germline assignment: CDR1 SGHNT and CDR2 YENEEA. CDR3 bases: TGTGCCAGCAGCTTAGATGAACAGGGGCAGTTCTTC. It specifies CASSLDEQGQFF.

This rearrangement joins TRBV6-5 to TRBJ2-5; D tentatively fits TRBD1 or TRBD2 (5 bases each). Germline V lookup: CDR1 MNHEY, CDR2 SVGAGI. CDR3 length: 14 residues. Trimming shortened V by 0 bases and J by 9 bases, and 14 bases separated the two germline ends. This CDR3 reads CASSYSGTDRAQYF. In DNA form, the CDR3 reads TGTGCCAGCAGTTACTCTGGGACCGACCGGGCCCAGTACTTC.

V and J are TRBV27 and TRBJ2-7; TRBD1 matches 8 bases. CDR1 is MNHEY and CDR2 is SMNVEV in the germline V gene (reference sequence). V lost 11 bases and J lost 7; bases outside the gene matches: 7. The CDR3 has 11 residues. The CDR3 loop is CAPQGAGEQYF. CDR3 nucleotide sequence: TGTGCCCCCCAGGGGGCCGGGGAGCAGTACTTC.

The chain uses TRBV6-9 and TRBJ2-5; D ambiguous. Germline CDR1 and CDR2: MNHGY and SVAAGI. The CDR3 runs 16 residues. The V gene lost 5 bases and the J gene lost 2 bases, with 18 bases spanning the gap. The CDR3 DNA reads TGTGCCAGCAGTGAAAACGAAGCTGGATTACAAGAGACCCAGTACTTC. It encodes CASSENEAGLQETQYF.

This chain links TRBV30 with TRBJ1-4, with D perhaps matching TRBD1 (6 bases). Germline assignment: CDR1 GTSNPN and CDR2 SVGIG (reference sequence). This CDR3 spans 15 amino acids. V lost 5 bases and J lost 7, with 20 bases in between. CDR3 amino acids: CAWASRGTLGEKLFF. DNA of the CDR3: TGTGCCTGGGCGTCTCGAGGGACACTGGGTGAAAAACTGTTTTTT.

This sequence joins TRBV6-1 and TRBJ2-2, with D maybe TRBD1 (6 bases). The germline gives CDR1 MNHNS, CDR2 SASEGT. This CDR3 is 13 amino acids long. V was shortened by 4 bases and J by 3 bases, with 6 bases between the two germline ends. CDR3 nucleotide sequence: TGTGCCAGCAGTGGACAGGACACCGGGGAGCTGTTTTTT. Protein sequence: CASSGQDTGELFF.

The chain links TRBV5-5 to TRBJ2-3; D not certain. From germline, CDR1 is SGHKS and CDR2 YYEKEE (reference sequence). The CDR3 totals 14 residues. V dropped 0 bases and J dropped 13 bases, with 18 bases sitting between them. This chain's CDR3 is CASSLGVADSTKYF. The CDR3 DNA sequence: TGTGCCAGCAGCTTGGGTGTTGCTGACTCTACCAAGTATTTT.

The gene calls are TRBV28 and TRBJ2-7, with D uncertain. V dropped 3 bases and J dropped 9 bases, with 12 bases sitting between them. This CDR3 is built from 12 residues. Germline values: CDR1 MDHEN, CDR2 SYDVKM. CDR3 region: CASSLTQEGQYF. The DNA of the CDR3 is TGTGCCAGCAGTTTGACCCAAGAAGGGCAGTACTTC.

The V and J genes are TRBV5-4 and TRBJ2-7; TRBD2 aligns across 8 bases. The trim removed 2 bases at V and 3 bases at J, leaving 7 bases unmatched. This CDR3 is 15 amino acids long. The germline V gene encodes CDR1 SGHNT and CDR2 YYREEE (reference sequence). The CDR3 is CASSLLFAGGYEQYF. The CDR3 nucleotides read TGTGCCAGCAGCTTACTCTTCGCGGGAGGCTACGAGCAGTACTTC.

This clone was counted a few times. V is TRBV5-1 and J is TRBJ2-3, with a possible D match to TRBD1 (5 bases). Germline CDR1 reads SGHRS; CDR2 reads YFSETQ. The CDR3 runs to 15 residues. Deletions cut 0 bases from V and 1 base from J, with 9 bases between. The CDR3 spells CASSLEGVGTDTQYF. Here the CDR3 DNA reads TGCGCCAGCAGCTTGGAAGGGGTTGGCACAGATACGCAGTATTTT.

The sample holds one count of this clone. The rearrangement uses TRBV6-5 and TRBJ2-1, with D perhaps TRBD2 (6 bases). This CDR3 region has 15 residues. The germline V gene has CDR1 MNHEY and CDR2 SVGAGI. V lost 4 bases and J 0 bases, leaving 10 bases between the germline ends. CDR3 amino acids: CASSLGGNSYNEQFF. The CDR3 DNA reads as TGTGCCAGCAGTTTGGGGGGAAACTCCTACAATGAGCAGTTCTTC.

V usage is TRBV5-1 and J usage is TRBJ2-7; D perhaps matches TRBD2 (6 bases). This CDR3 has 14 amino acids. Between the trimmed V and J ends, which lost 4 bases and 4 bases, there was a span of 15 bases. Germline V gene lookup returns CDR1 SGHRS and CDR2 YFSETQ. The CDR3 here is CASSLGTASYEQYF. The CDR3 nucleotides read TGCGCCAGCAGCCTTGGGACTGCATCTTACGAGCAGTACTTC.